This TCR beta chain was identified during a study of T cells in Graves' hyperthyroidism and ophthalmopathy. Points from the study as a whole: The model forecast ophthalmopathy, anticipating it by a median around 6.5 months before onset.

Regions amplified from RNA transcripts were the TCR beta CDR3 regions. First-round RT-PCR with HTBI primers amplified the TCR CDR3 region. TCRdb analysed the multiplex PCR reads with MiXCR anew, one entry per CDR3 protein. This table holds about 560,000 distinct CDR3 sequences, around 45% found once. This clonotype turned up a few times. Its antigen is unidentified. Clinicians diagnosed patients from clinical symptoms, serum thyroxine and TRAb, thyroid ultrasound and orbital computed tomography. This TCR came from a woman between 18 and 30 years old with Graves' hyperthyroidism. Input material: peripheral blood or thyroid tissue (not recorded which).

The CDR3 DNA reads as TGTGCCAGTAGTGCAGACGACAGGCCGTACACTGAAGCTTTCTTT. Its translation is CASSADDRPYTEAFF. V and J are TRBV19 and TRBJ1-1, with a tentative D call TRBD1 (6 bases). Trimming took off 5 bases at V and 3 bases at J, with 16 bases between the two ends. The CDR3 extends over 15 amino acids. Germline V lookup: CDR1 LNHDA, CDR2 SQIVND (reference sequence).